The clone carrying this T cell receptor beta chain came up many times. This entry is derived from a study of early T cells in non-severe SARS-CoV-2 infection. cDNA molecules, individually, were tagged with unique molecular identifiers. From the 5' RACE reads, TCRdb called clonotypes with MiXCR, one entry per CDR3 protein. The sample lists 40,000 to 45,000 distinct CDR3 sequences, 4.5% to 5% occurring once. CDR1 is SGHAT, CDR2 FQNNGV, per germline. This CDR3 comprises 14 residues. The germline V and J ends were trimmed by 2 bases and 5 bases, with 12 bases remaining between them. The source of this sequence is an adult who was a healthcare worker with PCR-confirmed SARS-CoV-2 infection or an uninfected control (not recorded which). The material sequenced was whole blood. V gene TRBV11-2 combines with J gene TRBJ1-1; perhaps TRBD1 as D (5 bases). CDR3 DNA: TGTGCCAGCAGCTTAATAATGGGGGAAACTGAAGCTTTCTTT. Translating gives CASSLIMGETEAFF.